A single sample is the source of the 17 T cell receptor beta chains below, sequenced in a study of beta chain features in type 1 diabetes (dated by TCRdb to 2017 to 2018). General findings and caveats noted by the study authors: Type 1 diabetes patients showed a moderate but significant shortening of TCRB CDR3 length in all four CD4+ subsets.

The method behind the library was the immunoSEQ multiplex PCR assay. The entire isolated RNA was reverse transcribed using the High Capacity cDNA Reverse Transcription Kit, and thus expressed TCRB transcripts were sequenced. TCRdb retrieved this table from immuneACCESS and kept in-frame rearrangements only. Not all clones are present; in checked studies, unresolved V genes account for under half, and no reason is known for the remainder. The sample profile shows some 350,000 clones; about 13% of them were found once. The ten largest clones capture roughly 0.015% of the sample. Their recognized antigens are unknown. The sequenced sample consisted of naive CD4+ T cells from blood. The cell subset or site label of this sample denotes: true naive CD4+ T cells. All receptors come from a woman younger than 30 with type 1 diabetes.

This clone was seen a handful of times. The chain employs TRBV28 and TRBJ2-7, with 10 bases that match TRBD1. The V segment lost 8 bases and the J segment 3 bases; nucleotides outside the gene matches: 4. CDR1 and CDR2 (germline): MDHEN, SYDVKM. This CDR3 has 13 amino acids. CDR3 DNA sequence: TGTGCCAGCGCCGGGACAGGGGTCTACGAGCAGTACTTC. It specifies CASAGTGVYEQYF.

V usage is TRBV7-3 and J usage is TRBJ2-7; D might be TRBD2 (5 bases). Trimming took off 1 base at V and 2 bases at J, with 15 bases between the two ends. The CDR3 is made up of 16 amino acids. Germline V gene data show CDR1 as SGHTA and CDR2 as FQGTGA. CDR3 DNA: TGTGCCAGCAGCTTAAGAGGTGGGAGCTCCACCTACGAGCAGTACTTC. This encodes CASSLRGGSSTYEQYF.

The sample holds a few counts of this clone. The chain carries TRBV6-5 and TRBJ1-2; D is perhaps TRBD1 (5 bases). Trimming stripped 5 bases from V and 5 bases from J, with 15 bases between. The CDR3 contains 14 residues. The germline gives CDR1 MNHEY, CDR2 SVGAGI. The CDR3 sequence is CASSRTYRTYGYTF. In nucleotides, the CDR3 is TGTGCCAGCAGTCGTACTTACAGGACGTATGGCTACACCTTC.

This chain joins TRBV11-2 and TRBJ2-3; TRBD2 might be the D (5 bases). Deletions cut 0 bases from V and 1 base from J, with 5 bases between. The germline gives CDR1 SGHAT, CDR2 FQNNGV. The CDR3 contains 14 residues. The CDR3 is CASSLDSGTDTQYF. The CDR3 bases are TGTGCCAGCAGCTTAGATAGCGGCACAGATACGCAGTATTTT.

In this sample, this clone turned up a few times. J is TRBJ2-7 and V is TRBV11-2; possibly TRBD1 for D (6 bases). CDR1 and CDR2 from the germline V gene are SGHAT and FQNNGV. V lost 6 bases and J 4 bases, leaving 10 bases between the germline ends. The length of the CDR3 is 12 residues. The CDR3 coding sequence is TGTGCCAGCAGTCGGACAGCATACGAGCAGTACGTC. Residues: CASSRTAYEQYV.

For the CDR3, the DNA is TGCGCCAGCAGCCAAGTCGTTCTCCAAGAGACCCAGTACTTC. Translated: CASSQVVLQETQYF. The rearrangement joins TRBV4-1 to TRBJ2-5; D remains unclear. The CDR3 is made up of 14 amino acids. Germline V gene sequence: CDR1 MGHRA, CDR2 YSYEKL. Between the trimmed V and J ends, which lost 1 base and 1 base, there was a span of 7 bases.

The chain couples TRBV30 to TRBJ2-7; 8 bases match TRBD2. Losses at the gene ends were 4 bases for V and 4 bases for J; bases not matched to a gene: 21. CDR3 length: 18 residues. CDR1 is GTSNPN, CDR2 SVGIG, per germline (reference sequence). In nucleotides, the CDR3 is TGTGCCTGGAACCCAAGCCCTTTTACTAGCGGCCAAAGTTACGAGCAGTACTTC. Its protein product is CAWNPSPFTSGQSYEQYF.

This clone has a handful of counts. The chain links TRBV9 to TRBJ2-1; no reliable D call. Per germline, CDR1 SGDLS and CDR2 YYNGEE. This CDR3 comprises 14 residues. Trimming removed 0 bases from V and 4 bases from J, with 8 bases in between. The chain's CDR3 is CASSVVQKYNEQFF. CDR3 nucleotide sequence: TGTGCCAGCAGCGTAGTCCAGAAATACAATGAGCAGTTCTTC.

The V and J genes are TRBV19 and TRBJ2-1, with TRBD1 identical over 8 bases. The CDR3 is 15 amino acids. V lost 11 bases to trimming and J lost 7 bases; unmatched junction nucleotides: 16. Germline CDR1 LNHDA, CDR2 SQIVND (reference sequence). The CDR3 bases are TGTGCCCTAGCTATCGAGACAGGGGTAATGAATGAGCAGTTCTTC. Translated, it gives CALAIETGVMNEQFF.

This clone appeared a few times. J is TRBJ2-7 and V is TRBV4-1; TRBD1 is a possible D gene (6 bases). Trimming took 4 bases from V and 1 from J, leaving 11 bases between them. This CDR3 contains 14 residues. The germline gives CDR1 MGHRA, CDR2 YSYEKL. The DNA for the CDR3 is TGCGCCAGCAGCCCCCGGACAGAGTCCTACGAGCAGTACTTC. This encodes CASSPRTESYEQYF.

The genes are TRBV5-1 and TRBJ1-1; D is uncertain. The V gene lost 4 bases and the J gene lost 5 bases, with 18 bases spanning the gap. This CDR3 contains 15 residues. In germline, CDR1 is SGHRS, CDR2 YFSETQ. The CDR3 region is CASSLSRGRWTEAFF. The CDR3 DNA sequence: TGCGCCAGCAGCCTCAGTCGGGGAAGGTGGACTGAAGCTTTCTTT.

This chain links TRBV7-2 with TRBJ2-7; 10 bases are shared with TRBD2. Trimming cost V 2 bases and J 1 base; bases outside gene matches: 8. This CDR3 is built from 17 residues. CDR1 and CDR2 (germline): SGHTA, FQGNSA. CDR3 DNA: TGTGCCAGCAGCTTACAAGCGGGAGGGTCAGGGTCCTACGAGCAGTACGTC. Protein sequence: CASSLQAGGSGSYEQYV.

V and J are TRBV7-2 and TRBJ2-7; D possibly corresponds to TRBD2 (6 bases). CDR1 is SGHTA, CDR2 FQGNSA, per germline. The CDR3 has 13 amino acids. V lost 1 base to trimming and J lost 4 bases, with 8 bases between them. CDR3: CASSLGEEYEQYV. The CDR3 DNA follows: TGTGCCAGCAGCTTAGGGGAGGAGTACGAGCAGTACGTC.

This clone occurred a few times. The chain combines TRBV21-1 with TRBJ2-7; the listed D gene, TRBD1, was not tested against the DNA. TRBV21-1 is annotated as a pseudogene. The length of the CDR3 is 15 residues. CDR3 protein: CASSKRLDRTGEQYF. In DNA form, the CDR3 reads TGTGCCAGCAGCAAAAGATTGGACAGGACCGGGGAGCAGTACTTC.

There are a few counts of this clone. The rearrangement links TRBV5-1 to TRBJ2-2; TRBD1 is a possible D gene (5 bases). Deletions cut 4 bases from V and 4 bases from J, with 8 bases between. Germline lookup yields CDR1 SGHRS and CDR2 YFSETQ. This CDR3 has 13 residues. The CDR3 loop reads CASSRDSTGELFF. In DNA form, the CDR3 reads TGCGCCAGCAGCCGTGACAGCACCGGGGAGCTGTTTTTT.

As concerns this clone: This sample includes further DNA sequences coding for the same CDR3. This sequence joins TRBV28 and TRBJ1-1; weak D call: TRBD1 (5 bases). The CDR3 consists of 12 residues. The germline CDR1 and CDR2 sequences are MDHEN and SYDVKM. Trimming removed 5 bases from V and 4 bases from J, with 8 bases in between. CDR3 nucleotide sequence: TGTGCCAGCAGTACCGGGGGCACTGAAGCTTTCTTT. This sequence encodes CASSTGGTEAFF.

This clone was counted a few times. The gene calls are TRBV7-2 and TRBJ2-2; possible D gene TRBD1, 6 bases. Trimming stripped 5 bases from V and 2 bases from J, with 15 bases between. Germline CDR1 and CDR2: SGHTA and FQGNSA. The CDR3 sequence is 16 residues long. The CDR3 here is CASSLEGQTNTGELFF. The CDR3 coding sequence is TGTGCCAGCAGCCTAGAGGGACAAACAAACACCGGGGAGCTGTTTTTT.